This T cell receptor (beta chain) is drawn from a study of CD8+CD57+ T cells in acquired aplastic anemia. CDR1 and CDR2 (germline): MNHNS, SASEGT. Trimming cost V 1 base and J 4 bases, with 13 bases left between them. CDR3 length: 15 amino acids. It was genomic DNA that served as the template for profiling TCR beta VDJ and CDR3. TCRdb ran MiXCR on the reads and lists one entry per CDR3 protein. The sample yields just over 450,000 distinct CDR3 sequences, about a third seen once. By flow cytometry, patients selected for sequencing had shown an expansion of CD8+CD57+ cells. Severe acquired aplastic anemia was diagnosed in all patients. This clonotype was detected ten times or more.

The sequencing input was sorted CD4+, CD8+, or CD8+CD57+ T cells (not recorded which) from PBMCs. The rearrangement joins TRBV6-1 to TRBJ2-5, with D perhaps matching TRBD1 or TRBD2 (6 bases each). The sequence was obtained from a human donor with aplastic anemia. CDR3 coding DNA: TGTGCCAGCAGTGAAGGGGGGGCTGTGGTAGAGACCCAGTACTTC. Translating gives CASSEGGAVVETQYF.